Following are 8 T cell receptor beta chains from one sample sequenced in a study of PD-1 blockade in classical Hodgkin lymphoma. This sample's time point: cycle 4 day 1 (C4D1), after about 6 weeks of nivolumab. Relapses following autologous stem cell transplantation were seen in all patients, with brentuximab vedotin exposure varying. By magnetic negative selection, CD4+ T cells were purified from thawed PBMCs. Assay: immunoSEQ multiplex PCR; the TCRdb copy retains only in-frame clones and omits some. The sample has tens of thousands of clones, 70% to 90% seen once. Here the sequenced sample was CD4+ T cells from blood, taken before the fourth cycle of nivolumab. The receptor source for this set is a human donor with classical Hodgkin lymphoma.

V usage is TRBV28 and J usage is TRBJ1-1; D is uncertain. The CDR3 extends over 11 amino acids. Deletions cut 11 bases from V and 1 base from J, with 8 bases between. Germline V lookup: CDR1 MDHEN, CDR2 SYDVKM. For the CDR3, the DNA is TGTGCCGTCCTTGGGAACACTGAAGCTTTCTTT. Residues: CAVLGNTEAFF. Full variable domain (remainder filled in from reference TRBV28 and TRBJ1-1): DVKVTQSSRYLVKRTGEKVFLECVQDMDHENMFWYRQDPGLGLRLIYFSYDVKMKEKGDIPEGYSVSREKKERFSLILESASTNQTSMYLCAVLGNTEAFFGQGTRLTVV.

This clone was detected a few times. The chain recombines TRBV28 with TRBJ1-2; no definite D call. V dropped 5 bases and J dropped 2 bases, with 6 bases sitting between them. CDR1 is MDHEN, CDR2 SYDVKM, per germline. The CDR3 is made up of 12 amino acids. The CDR3: CASSPPNYGYTF. CDR3 nucleotide sequence: TGTGCCAGCAGTCCTCCCAACTATGGCTACACCTTC.

J is TRBJ1-1 and V is TRBV7-5. TRBV7-5 is classified as a pseudogene. The CDR3 runs to 15 residues. The CDR3 here is CVRSSATGRDTEAFF. CDR3 nucleotides: TGTGTCAGAAGCTCAGCCACAGGGAGGGACACTGAAGCTTTCTTT.

This chain connects TRBV7-8 to TRBJ1-3, with unresolved D. The CDR3 totals 14 residues. Germline values: CDR1 SGHVS, CDR2 FQNEAQ. Trimming pared 1 base from V and 0 bases from J, leaving 4 bases between. The CDR3: CASSLGYSGNTIYF. CDR3 DNA sequence: TGTGCCAGCAGCTTAGGTTACTCTGGAAACACCATATATTTT.

The V and J genes are TRBV19 and TRBJ2-7; unclear D gene. The V gene's germline CDR1 is LNHDA and CDR2 SQIVND (reference sequence). The ends were cut back, 6 bases at V and 3 bases at J, with 18 bases in the middle. CDR3 size: 15 residues. The CDR3 here is CASSRGWGTYYEQYF. The CDR3 DNA sequence: TGTGCCAGTAGCCGAGGCTGGGGTACGTACTACGAGCAGTACTTC. The full variable domain, its missing parts supplied by reference TRBV19 and TRBJ2-7, is DGGITQSPKYLFRKEGQNVTLSCEQNLNHDAMYWYRQDPGQGLRLIYYSQIVNDFQKGDIAEGYSVSREKKESFPLTVTSAQKNPTAFYLCASSRGWGTYYEQYFGPGTRLTVT.

The chain links TRBV7-2 to TRBJ2-2; no clear D gene. Trimming pared 3 bases from V and 2 bases from J, leaving 4 bases between. The germline CDR1 and CDR2 sequences are SGHTA and FQGNSA. This CDR3 spans 13 amino acids. The CDR3 here is CASSFSNTGELFF. CDR3 DNA: TGTGCCAGCAGCTTCAGTAACACCGGGGAGCTGTTTTTT.

The chain carries TRBV5-1 and TRBJ1-5, with a tentative D call TRBD1 (6 bases). CDR3 length: 15 residues. The ends were cut back, 4 bases at V and 4 bases at J, with 15 bases in the middle. Per the germline V gene, CDR1 is SGHRS and CDR2 is YFSETQ. The CDR3 loop reads CASSPGGGENQPQHF. CDR3 bases: TGCGCCAGCAGCCCGGGAGGGGGTGAGAATCAGCCCCAGCATTTT.

This chain joins TRBV19 and TRBJ2-2; tentative D call: TRBD1 (6 bases). From germline, CDR1 is LNHDA and CDR2 SQIVND (reference sequence). This CDR3 region has 16 residues. V dropped 4 bases and J dropped 4 bases, with 16 bases sitting between them. CDR3 nucleotide sequence: TGTGCCAGTAGTACCTACAGGGTTTTGGTCACCGGGGAGCTGTTTTTT. Translation gives CASSTYRVLVTGELFF.